The T cell receptor (beta chain) described here comes from a study of blood T cell repertoires in COVID-19. The length of the CDR3 is 14 residues. The V and J ends lost 3 bases and 5 bases, in that order; junction bases with no gene match: 4. Germline CDR1 reads DFQATT; CDR2 reads SNEGSKA (reference sequence). Libraries were prepared by immunoSEQ multiplex PCR; TCRdb keeps only in-frame clonotypes and omits some of them. The repertoire holds some 180,000 clones, with 75% to 90% as singletons. The sample consisted of PBMCs or T cells enriched from blood (not recorded which). The receptor was derived from a man aged 35-49 years who had recovered from COVID-19. This chain connects TRBV20-1 to TRBJ2-7; TRBD2 matches at 13 bases. The CDR3 coding sequence is TGCAGTGCTAGTGGACTAGCGGGAGTCCACGAGCAGTACTTC. Translated, it gives CSASGLAGVHEQYF.